These T cell receptor beta chains were read from a single sample in a study of T cells in Graves' hyperthyroidism and ophthalmopathy. TCRdb re-called the multiplex PCR reads through MiXCR, storing one row per CDR3 protein. The table records about 760,000 distinct CDR3 sequences, 30% to 40% of them present only once. The sequenced sample consisted of blood. These receptors were taken from a woman between 35 and 50 years old with Graves' hyperthyroidism. The CDR3 runs from the conserved cysteine through the conserved F or W. A D gene is named only where the DNA matches it firmly. Expanded clones get a size class; other rows say once, few or many, or leave the size out.

TGCAGCGTTGAGTTGGTGGGCGCGAGCTATGGCTACACCTTC	CSVELVGASYGYTF	-	TRBJ1-2	TRBV29-1	many
TGTGCCAGCAGCCCGGGGACTAGCGGGAGAGGAGATACGCAGTACTTC	CASSPGTSGRGDTQYF	TRBD2	TRBJ2-5	TRBV7-9	-
TGTGCCACCAGCAGAGATATTTCCGGGACAGGGGGTGGCACTGAAGCTTTCTTT	CATSRDISGTGGGTEAFF	TRBD1	TRBJ1-1	TRBV15	-
TGTGCCAGCAGTTTAAAGACGGGACAAGAGACCCAGTACTTC	CASSLKTGQETQYF	-	TRBJ2-5	TRBV27	few
TGTGCCAGCAGTCGGTTTCAGAGGGTTCGGCAGAAAGAGACCCAGTACTTC	CASSRFQRVRQKETQYF	-	TRBJ2-5	TRBV24-1	-
TGTGCCAGTAGTGACAAAGGCAAGGGCTATGGCTACACCTTC	CASSDKGKGYGYTF	-	TRBJ1-2	TRBV19	many
TGCAGTGCTAGGGGTTCCGGTAATGAAAAACTGTTTTTT	CSARGSGNEKLFF	-	TRBJ1-4	TRBV20-1	many
TGTGCCAGTAGTCCGGTCTTCGGGGGAGGAGGCGGCTACACCTTC	CASSPVFGGGGGYTF	-	TRBJ1-2	TRBV19	-
TGTGCCATCAGTGTGGGATTACCCAATCAGCCCCAGCATTTT	CAISVGLPNQPQHF	-	TRBJ1-5	TRBV10-3	-
TGTGCCAGCAGGCCTAAGACAGGTTATGGCTATGGCTACACCTTC	CASRPKTGYGYGYTF	-	TRBJ1-2	TRBV7-3	-
TGCGCCAGCACAACCGGGACAGGAACGTATGAGAATACCTTC	CASTTGTGTYENTF	TRBD1	TRBJ1-2	TRBV5-1	many
TGTGCCAGCTCACGGACAGGATACTCTGGGGCCAACGTCCTGACTTTC	CASSRTGYSGANVLTF	TRBD1	TRBJ2-6	TRBV10-3	-
TGTGCCAGCAGGACAGTTTATCAGCCCCAGCATTTT	CASRTVYQPQHF	-	TRBJ1-5	TRBV6-5	many
TGTGCCAGCACCGGGACAGGGGGCAATCAGCCCCAGCATTTT	CASTGTGGNQPQHF	TRBD1	TRBJ1-5	TRBV6-6	-
TGTGCCAGCAGCCGAAAACTAGCGGGAGGGTCCTACGAGCAGTACTTC	CASSRKLAGGSYEQYF	TRBD2	TRBJ2-7	TRBV7-4	-
TGTGCCAGCAGCCCCAGGACCTCTACCTCTGAAAAACTGTTTTTT	CASSPRTSTSEKLFF	-	TRBJ1-4	TRBV11-3	-
TGCAGCGTTGCGGGGGCCAGGGCCTATGGCTACACCTTC	CSVAGARAYGYTF	-	TRBJ1-2	TRBV29-1	few
TGCGCCAGCAGCCAAGGCGCCTACTATGGCTACACCTTC	CASSQGAYYGYTF	-	TRBJ1-2	TRBV4-1	-
TGCAGTGCTAGAGAGGGACAGCTTCAAGAGACCCAGTACTTC	CSAREGQLQETQYF	TRBD1	TRBJ2-5	TRBV20-1	many
TGTGCCAGCTCACCACCTGTCCTAGCAGATGAGACCCAGTACTTC	CASSPPVLADETQYF	-	TRBJ2-5	TRBV18	-
TGTGCCAGCAGTTCCGGGACAGACCCGAATCAGCCCCAGCATTTT	CASSSGTDPNQPQHF	TRBD1	TRBJ1-5	TRBV12-3/TRBV12-4	-
TGTGCCAGCGGCATGCGACAGGGGGTATCGGTCGGGGAGCTGTTTTTT	CASGMRQGVSVGELFF	TRBD1	TRBJ2-2	TRBV6-1	-
TGTGCCAGTCCCCCCGGCGGGGCCAACGTCCTGACTTTC	CASPPGGANVLTF	-	TRBJ2-6	TRBV7-2	-
TGTGCCAGCAGTTCTTTGACAGGGAGGAGCTCCTATAATTCACCCCTCCACTTT	CASSSLTGRSSYNSPLHF	TRBD1	TRBJ1-6	TRBV6-5	-
TGTGCCAGCAGTTTCTACAGGGTGAACACCGGGGAGCTGTTTTTT	CASSFYRVNTGELFF	-	TRBJ2-2	TRBV12-3/TRBV12-4	many
TGTGCCATCGGTGACAGGGAACAAGAGACCCAGTACTTC	CAIGDREQETQYF	TRBD1	TRBJ2-5	TRBV10-3	-
TGTGCCAGCAGCCTGATGAGCGGGGCCACCGGGGAGCTGTTTTTT	CASSLMSGATGELFF	TRBD2	TRBJ2-2	TRBV25-1	-
TGCAGTGCTTTTAGCGGGGGGCGGGAGACCCAGTACTTC	CSAFSGGRETQYF	TRBD2	TRBJ2-5	TRBV20-1	-
TGCAGTGCTAGGCCCCAACTTGGACAGCCCCAGCATTTT	CSARPQLGQPQHF	-	TRBJ1-5	TRBV20-1	many
TGTGCCAGCAGCTTAGACTATGGGGGAGGCTACACCTTC	CASSLDYGGGYTF	-	TRBJ1-2	TRBV7-2	many
TGTGCCAGCAGGGAAACAGGGGCCGGCAATCAGCCCCAGCATTTT	CASRETGAGNQPQHF	TRBD1	TRBJ1-5	TRBV12-3/TRBV12-4	many
TGTGCCAGTAATGGCCTTACCGAGGGGACTCAGGGCTACACCTTC	CASNGLTEGTQGYTF	-	TRBJ1-2	TRBV19	few
TGCAGTGCTAGATCGCCCGAGGGACAAGAGACCCAGTACTTC	CSARSPEGQETQYF	-	TRBJ2-5	TRBV20-1	few
TGCAGTGCTAGAGATACCGAAGCCTATCGTGGCTACACCTTC	CSARDTEAYRGYTF	-	TRBJ1-2	TRBV20-1	many
TGTGCCAGCAGCGGAATGACAGGGGACGAGCAGTACTTC	CASSGMTGDEQYF	TRBD1	TRBJ2-7	TRBV6-1	few
TGTGCCAGCTTGAATCGGGGGGCTAACTATGGCTACACCTTC	CASLNRGANYGYTF	-	TRBJ1-2	TRBV6-1	-
TGTGCCAGCTCACCCGACAGCCTGGGGGGCTACACCTTC	CASSPDSLGGYTF	-	TRBJ1-2	TRBV18	few
TGTGCCAGCAGCCCGCGGGGTACCGGGGTTCGGGACACCATATATTTT	CASSPRGTGVRDTIYF	-	TRBJ1-3	TRBV4-2	-
TGTGCCAGCAGTCCACTGAGGGGACGTTTGAACACCGGGGAGCTGTTTTTT	CASSPLRGRLNTGELFF	-	TRBJ2-2	TRBV25-1	-
TGCAGTGCTAGAGTACAGGGTGGCGGCACTGAAGCTTTCTTT	CSARVQGGGTEAFF	-	TRBJ1-1	TRBV20-1	-
TGCGCCAGCAGTGAGTCAACGGGGCAGGAGCATTTT	CASSESTGQEHF	-	TRBJ1-5	TRBV10-2	-
TGCGCCAGCAGTGGAGAGGCATTGGGAGAGACCCAGTACTTC	CASSGEALGETQYF	-	TRBJ2-5	TRBV10-2	-
-	CASSRGGSCFF	-	TRBJ2-2	TRBV19	-
TGTGCCAGCAGTTCGGTCAGGGAAGAGGTCGAGACCCAGTACTTC	CASSSVREEVETQYF	-	TRBJ2-5	TRBV11-3	-